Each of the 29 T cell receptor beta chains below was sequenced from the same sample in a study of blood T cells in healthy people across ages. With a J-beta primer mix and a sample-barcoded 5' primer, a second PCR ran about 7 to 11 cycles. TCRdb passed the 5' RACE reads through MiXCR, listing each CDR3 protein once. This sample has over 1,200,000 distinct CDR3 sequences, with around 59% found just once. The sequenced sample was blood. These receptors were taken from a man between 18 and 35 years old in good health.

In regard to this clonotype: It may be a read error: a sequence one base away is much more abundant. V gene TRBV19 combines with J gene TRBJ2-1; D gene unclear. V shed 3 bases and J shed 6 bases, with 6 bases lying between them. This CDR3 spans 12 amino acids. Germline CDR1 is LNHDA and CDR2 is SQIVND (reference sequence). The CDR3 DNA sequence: TGTGCCAGTAGTATCCCTTCCAATGAGCAGTTCTTC. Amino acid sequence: CASSIPSNEQFF.

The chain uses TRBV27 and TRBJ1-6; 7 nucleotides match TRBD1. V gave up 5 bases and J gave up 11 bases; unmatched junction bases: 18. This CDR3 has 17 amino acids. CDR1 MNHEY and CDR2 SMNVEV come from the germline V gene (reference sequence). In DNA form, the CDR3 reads TGTGCCAGCAGTACGTATGATTCGGGACAGCAGAATGCACCCCTCCACTTT. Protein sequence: CASSTYDSGQQNAPLHF.

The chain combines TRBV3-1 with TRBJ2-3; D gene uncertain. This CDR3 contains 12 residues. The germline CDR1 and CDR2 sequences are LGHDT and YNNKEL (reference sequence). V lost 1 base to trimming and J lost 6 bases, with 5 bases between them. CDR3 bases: TGTGCCAGCAGCCAAGTTAAGGATACGCAGTATTTT. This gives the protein CASSQVKDTQYF.

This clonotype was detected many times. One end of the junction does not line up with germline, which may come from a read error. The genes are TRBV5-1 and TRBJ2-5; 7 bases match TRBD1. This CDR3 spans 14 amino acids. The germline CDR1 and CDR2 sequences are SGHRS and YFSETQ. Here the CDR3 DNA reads TGTGCCAGCAGCCTCGGGACAGCACAAGAGACCCAGTACTTC. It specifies CASSLGTAQETQYF.

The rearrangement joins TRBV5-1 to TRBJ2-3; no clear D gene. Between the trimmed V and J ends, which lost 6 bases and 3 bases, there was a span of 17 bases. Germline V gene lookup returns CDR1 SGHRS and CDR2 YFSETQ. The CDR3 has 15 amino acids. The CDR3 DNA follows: TGCGCCAGCACCCTCTCCCTAAGAAGGACAGATACGCAGTATTTT. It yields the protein CASTLSLRRTDTQYF.

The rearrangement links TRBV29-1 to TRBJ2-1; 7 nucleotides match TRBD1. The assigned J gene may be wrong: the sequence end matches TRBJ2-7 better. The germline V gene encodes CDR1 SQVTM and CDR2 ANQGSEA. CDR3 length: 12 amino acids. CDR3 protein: CSVGRQGYEQYF. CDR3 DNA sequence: TGCAGCGTTGGTAGACAGGGCTACGAGCAGTACTTC.

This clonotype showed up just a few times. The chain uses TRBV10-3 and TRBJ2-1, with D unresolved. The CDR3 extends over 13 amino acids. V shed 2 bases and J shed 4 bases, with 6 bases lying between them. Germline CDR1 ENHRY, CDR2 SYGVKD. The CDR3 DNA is TGTGCCATCAGTGAGACAGCTTACAATGAGCAGTTCTTC. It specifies CAISETAYNEQFF.

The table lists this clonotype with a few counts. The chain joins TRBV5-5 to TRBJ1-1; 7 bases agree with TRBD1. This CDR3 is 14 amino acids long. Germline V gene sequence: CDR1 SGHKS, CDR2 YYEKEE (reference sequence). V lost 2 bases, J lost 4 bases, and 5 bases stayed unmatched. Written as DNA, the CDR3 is TGTGCCAGCAGCTTAAACAGGGGCGTCACTGAAGCTTTCTTT. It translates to CASSLNRGVTEAFF.

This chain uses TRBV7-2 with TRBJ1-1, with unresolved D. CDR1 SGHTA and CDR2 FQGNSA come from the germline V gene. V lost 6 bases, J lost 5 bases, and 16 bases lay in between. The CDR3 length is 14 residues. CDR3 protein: CASRRAAGVTEAFF. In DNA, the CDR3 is TGTGCCAGCAGAAGAGCGGCCGGCGTGACTGAAGCTTTCTTT.

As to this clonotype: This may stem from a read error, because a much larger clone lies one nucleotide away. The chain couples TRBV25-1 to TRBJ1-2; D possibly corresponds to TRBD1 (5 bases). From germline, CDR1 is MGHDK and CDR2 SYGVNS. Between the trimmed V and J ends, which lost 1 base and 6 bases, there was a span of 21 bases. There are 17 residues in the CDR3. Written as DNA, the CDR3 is TGTGCCAGCAGTGAATCCTCAGCTATCGTGGGGGGTGATGGCTACACCTTC. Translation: CASSESSAIVGGDGYTF.

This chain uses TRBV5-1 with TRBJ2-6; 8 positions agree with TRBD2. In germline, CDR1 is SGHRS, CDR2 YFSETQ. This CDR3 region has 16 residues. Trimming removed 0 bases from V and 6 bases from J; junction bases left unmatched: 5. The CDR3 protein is CASSLDSGDQANVLTF. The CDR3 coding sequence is TGCGCCAGCAGCTTGGATAGCGGGGACCAGGCCAACGTCCTGACTTTC.

CDR3 sequence reads: CASRILAVNTEAFF. CDR3 nucleotides: TGTGCCAGCAGAATCCTTGCAGTGAACACTGAAGCTTTCTTT. The rearrangement uses TRBV28 and TRBJ1-1; D gene unclear. Per germline, CDR1 MDHEN and CDR2 SYDVKM. V dropped 6 bases and J dropped 0 bases, with 11 bases sitting between them. The CDR3 is made up of 14 amino acids.

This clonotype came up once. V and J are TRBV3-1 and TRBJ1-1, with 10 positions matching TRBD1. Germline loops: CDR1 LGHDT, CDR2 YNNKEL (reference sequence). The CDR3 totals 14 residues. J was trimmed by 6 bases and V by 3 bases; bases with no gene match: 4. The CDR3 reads CASSHDRGLSEAFF. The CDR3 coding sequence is TGTGCCAGCAGCCATGACAGGGGGCTCTCTGAAGCTTTCTTT.

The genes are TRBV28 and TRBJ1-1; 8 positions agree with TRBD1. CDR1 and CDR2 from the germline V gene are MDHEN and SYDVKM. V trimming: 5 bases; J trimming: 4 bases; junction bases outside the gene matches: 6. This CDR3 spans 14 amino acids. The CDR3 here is CASSLQGEITEAFF. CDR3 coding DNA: TGTGCCAGCAGTCTACAGGGGGAAATCACTGAAGCTTTCTTT.

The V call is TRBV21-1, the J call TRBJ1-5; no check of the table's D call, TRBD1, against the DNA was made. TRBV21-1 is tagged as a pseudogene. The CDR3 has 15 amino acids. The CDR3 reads CASSKDRAGNQPQHF. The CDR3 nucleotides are TGTGCCAGCAGCAAGGACAGGGCCGGCAATCAGCCCCAGCATTTT.

The CDR3: CSARSLAGINEQFF. CDR3 sequence (DNA): TGCAGTGCTAGAAGCCTAGCGGGGATCAATGAGCAGTTCTTC. The genes are TRBV20-1 and TRBJ2-1, with 9 bases aligning to TRBD2. Looked up from germline, CDR1 is DFQATT and CDR2 is SNEGSKA (reference sequence). V was pared by 2 bases and J by 6 bases, with 5 bases of the junction left unmatched. There are 14 residues in the CDR3.

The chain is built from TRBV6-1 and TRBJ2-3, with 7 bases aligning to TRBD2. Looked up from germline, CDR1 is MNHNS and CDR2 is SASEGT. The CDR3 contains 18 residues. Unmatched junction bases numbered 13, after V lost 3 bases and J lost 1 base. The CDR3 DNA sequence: TGTGCCAGCAGTGAGGAAAGCCCTTTGGGGGGGGGCACAGATACGCAGTATTTT. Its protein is CASSEESPLGGGTDTQYF.

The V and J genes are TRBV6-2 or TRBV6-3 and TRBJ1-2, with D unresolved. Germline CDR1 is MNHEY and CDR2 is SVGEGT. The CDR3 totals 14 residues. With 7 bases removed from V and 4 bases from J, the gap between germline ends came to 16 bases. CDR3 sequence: CASTFEVTSYGYTF. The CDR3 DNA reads TGTGCCAGCACTTTCGAGGTGACAAGCTATGGCTACACCTTC.

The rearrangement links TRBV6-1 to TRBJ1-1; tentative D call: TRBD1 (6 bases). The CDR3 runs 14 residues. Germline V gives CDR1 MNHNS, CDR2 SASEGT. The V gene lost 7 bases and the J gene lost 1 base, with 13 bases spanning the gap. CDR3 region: CASNPSGANTEAFF. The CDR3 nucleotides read TGTGCCAGCAATCCGTCAGGGGCGAACACTGAAGCTTTCTTT.

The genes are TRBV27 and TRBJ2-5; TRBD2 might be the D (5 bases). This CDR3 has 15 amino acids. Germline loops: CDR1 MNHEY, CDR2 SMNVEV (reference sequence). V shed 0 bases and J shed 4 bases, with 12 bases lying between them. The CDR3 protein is CASSLSRVERETQYF. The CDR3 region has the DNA TGTGCCAGCAGTTTATCGAGGGTTGAGCGAGAGACCCAGTACTTC.

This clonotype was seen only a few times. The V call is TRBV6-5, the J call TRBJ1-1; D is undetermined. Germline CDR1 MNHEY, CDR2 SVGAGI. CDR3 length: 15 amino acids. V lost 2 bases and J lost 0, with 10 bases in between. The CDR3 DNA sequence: TGTGCCAGCAGTTACGGCGGCAGCCTGAACACTGAAGCTTTCTTT. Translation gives CASSYGGSLNTEAFF.

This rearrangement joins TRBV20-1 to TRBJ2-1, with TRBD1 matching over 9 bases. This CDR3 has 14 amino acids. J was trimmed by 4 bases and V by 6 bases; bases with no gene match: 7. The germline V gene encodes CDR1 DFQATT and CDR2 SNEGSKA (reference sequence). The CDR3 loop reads CSAPGQGIYNEQFF. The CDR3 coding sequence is TGCAGTGCCCCGGGACAGGGAATTTACAATGAGCAGTTCTTC.

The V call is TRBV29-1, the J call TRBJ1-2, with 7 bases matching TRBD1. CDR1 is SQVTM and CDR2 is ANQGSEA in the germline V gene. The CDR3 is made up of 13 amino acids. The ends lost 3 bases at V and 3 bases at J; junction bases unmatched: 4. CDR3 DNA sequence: TGCAGCGTTGATTCGGGGACAGACTATGGCTACACCTTC. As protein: CSVDSGTDYGYTF.

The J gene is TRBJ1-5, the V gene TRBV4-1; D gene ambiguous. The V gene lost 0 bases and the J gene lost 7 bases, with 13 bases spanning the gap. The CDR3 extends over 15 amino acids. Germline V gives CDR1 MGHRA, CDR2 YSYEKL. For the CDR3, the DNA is TGCGCCAGCAGCCAAGATCGGAGTCTCACCCAGCCCCAGCATTTT. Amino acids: CASSQDRSLTQPQHF.

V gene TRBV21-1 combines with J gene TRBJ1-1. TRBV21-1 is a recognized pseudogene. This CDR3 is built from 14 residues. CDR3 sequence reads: CASSPQGRGTEAFF. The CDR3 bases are TGTGCCAGCAGCCCCCAGGGGAGGGGAACTGAAGCTTTCTTT.

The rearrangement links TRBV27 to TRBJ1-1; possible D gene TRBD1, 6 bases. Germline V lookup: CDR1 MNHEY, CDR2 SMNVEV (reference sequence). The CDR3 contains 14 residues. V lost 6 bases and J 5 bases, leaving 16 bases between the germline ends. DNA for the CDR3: TGTGCCAGCAGGATAACAGGGTGGAGAACTGAAGCTTTCTTT. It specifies CASRITGWRTEAFF.

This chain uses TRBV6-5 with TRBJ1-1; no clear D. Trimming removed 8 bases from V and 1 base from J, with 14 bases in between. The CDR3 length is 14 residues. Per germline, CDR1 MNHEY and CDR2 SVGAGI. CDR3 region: CASRPWRSNTEAFF. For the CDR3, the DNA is TGTGCCAGCCGGCCGTGGAGATCGAACACTGAAGCTTTCTTT.

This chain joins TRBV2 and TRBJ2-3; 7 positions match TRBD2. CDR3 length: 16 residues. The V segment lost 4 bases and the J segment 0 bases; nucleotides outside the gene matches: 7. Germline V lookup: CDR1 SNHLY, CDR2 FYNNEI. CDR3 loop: CASSAASGVSTDTQYF. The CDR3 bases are TGTGCCAGCAGTGCGGCAAGCGGGGTTAGCACAGATACGCAGTATTTT.

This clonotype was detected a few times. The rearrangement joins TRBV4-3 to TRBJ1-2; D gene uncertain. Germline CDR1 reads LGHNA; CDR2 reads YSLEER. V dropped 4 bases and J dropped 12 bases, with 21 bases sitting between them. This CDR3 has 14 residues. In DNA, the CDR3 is TGCGCCAGCAGCCTCTCGACTACCCTACGGGATGACACCTTC. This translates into CASSLSTTLRDDTF.